The 30 T cell receptor beta chains below all came from one sample that was sequenced in a study of beta chain features in type 1 diabetes. Every isolated RNA sample was fully reverse transcribed, so sequencing captured expressed TCRB transcripts. Sequenced by immunoSEQ multiplex PCR; TCRdb stores in-frame clones only, minus some. The sample consists of 850,000 to 900,000 clones, 15% to 20% of them appearing once. Material for sequencing was naive CD4+ T cells from blood. The receptors were sampled from a woman aged 18-29 years in good health.

There are a few counts of this clone. CDR3 in amino acids: CASSRDSLYEQYF. Here the CDR3 DNA reads TGTGCCAGCAGTCGGGACAGTTTATACGAGCAGTACTTC. V and J are TRBV28 and TRBJ2-7; 7 bases line up with TRBD1. V dropped 5 bases and J dropped 4; count of bases not matched to a gene: 5. Germline CDR1 and CDR2: MDHEN and SYDVKM. This CDR3 has 13 amino acids.

This clone came up a few times. The V call is TRBV20-1, the J call TRBJ2-5, with a weak D call TRBD2 (6 bases). From germline, CDR1 is DFQATT and CDR2 SNEGSKA (reference sequence). CDR3 length equals 11 residues. This CDR3 is CSVRAGETQYF. CDR3 sequence (DNA): TGCAGCGTCCGGGCGGGGGAGACCCAGTACTTC.

The J gene is TRBJ2-6, the V gene TRBV27, with D unresolved. V gave up 6 bases and J gave up 0 bases, with 9 bases separating them. Germline CDR1 reads MNHEY; CDR2 reads SMNVEV (reference sequence). The CDR3 is made up of 15 amino acids. The CDR3 coding sequence is TGTGCCAGCAGCTTTGGGGACTCTGGGGCCAACGTCCTGACTTTC. The encoded protein is CASSFGDSGANVLTF.

This chain connects TRBV7-2 to TRBJ2-7; D is ambiguous. Germline assignment: CDR1 SGHTA and CDR2 FQGNSA. V was clipped by 1 base and J by 5 bases, with 12 bases between them. This CDR3 contains 14 residues. The CDR3 sequence is CASSLGVESNEQYF. CDR3 DNA sequence: TGTGCCAGCAGCTTAGGGGTCGAGTCTAACGAGCAGTACTTC.

This chain connects TRBV4-3 to TRBJ1-3; weak D call: TRBD1 (5 bases). CDR3 length: 17 residues. Trimming left V 4 bases short and J 3 bases short, with 19 bases between. Germline CDR1 is LGHNA and CDR2 is YSLEER. The CDR3 nucleotides are TGCGCCAGCAGCCTCCTAGCCCAACAGGCTATTGGAAACACCATATATTTT. Protein sequence: CASSLLAQQAIGNTIYF.

The rearrangement joins TRBV11-2 to TRBJ1-2, with a weak D call TRBD1 (5 bases). CDR1 and CDR2 from the germline V gene are SGHAT and FQNNGV. V was trimmed by 5 bases and J by 7 bases, leaving 20 bases between them. This CDR3 has 15 residues. DNA for the CDR3: TGTGCCAGCAGCCGAGGGACGGCCGTCGACGGTGGCTACACCTTC. Its protein product is CASSRGTAVDGGYTF.

J is TRBJ2-7 and V is TRBV6-6, with TRBD1 matching over 7 bases. CDR1 MNHNY and CDR2 SVGAGI come from the germline V gene (reference sequence). This CDR3 has 13 residues. Unmatched junction bases numbered 4, after V lost 5 bases and J lost 3 bases. Here the CDR3 reads CASSQGQIYEQYF. The CDR3 DNA reads TGTGCCAGCAGTCAGGGACAGATCTACGAGCAGTACTTC.

As regards this clone: Other DNA sequences in this specimen translate into the identical CDR3. Written as DNA, the CDR3 is TGTGCCAGCAGCCTACAGGGCGATGAGCAGTTCTTC. Amino acids: CASSLQGDEQFF. The chain carries TRBV7-3 and TRBJ2-1; a possible D gene is TRBD1 (6 bases). V dropped 5 bases and J dropped 8 bases, with 10 bases sitting between them. The V gene's germline CDR1 is SGHTA and CDR2 FQGTGA. The CDR3 spans 12 residues.

J is TRBJ1-5 and V is TRBV7-2; possibly TRBD1 for D (5 bases). The germline V gene encodes CDR1 SGHTA and CDR2 FQGNSA. This CDR3 is built from 16 residues. V gave up 4 bases and J gave up 4 bases, with 17 bases separating them. This CDR3 is CASSSAGTLGNQPQHF. The CDR3 DNA is TGTGCCAGCAGCTCAGCCGGGACGCTGGGGAATCAGCCCCAGCATTTT.

The chain recombines TRBV4-3 with TRBJ2-7; weak D call: TRBD2 (6 bases). The CDR3 is 15 residues long. The V gene lost 1 base and the J gene lost 3 bases, with 13 bases spanning the gap. CDR1 is LGHNA, CDR2 YSLEER, per germline. The CDR3: CASSQARGYGYEQYF. Written as DNA, the CDR3 is TGCGCCAGCAGCCAAGCTCGGGGGTACGGCTACGAGCAGTACTTC.

The gene calls are TRBV15 and TRBJ1-1; 11 nucleotides agree with TRBD1. This CDR3 region has 16 residues. V lost 5 bases and J lost 7; bases outside the gene matches: 12. CDR1 and CDR2 (germline): LNHNV, YYDKDF (reference sequence). The CDR3 nucleotides are TGTGCCACCAGCGGGAGGACAGGGGGCGTTATGGATGAAGCTTTCTTT. It specifies CATSGRTGGVMDEAFF.

This clone occurred a few times. This chain links TRBV28 with TRBJ1-1; tentatively, D is TRBD1 (6 bases). Germline V lookup: CDR1 MDHEN, CDR2 SYDVKM. The CDR3 covers 14 residues. V was clipped by 0 bases and J by 9 bases, with 14 bases between them. The CDR3: CASSLWTGNSQAFF. Written as DNA, the CDR3 is TGTGCCAGCAGTTTATGGACAGGCAATAGCCAAGCTTTCTTT.

V is TRBV19 and J is TRBJ1-1; the D gene is possibly TRBD1 (5 bases). V was shortened by 5 bases and J by 0 bases, with 10 bases between the two germline ends. Per the germline V gene, CDR1 is LNHDA and CDR2 is SQIVND (reference sequence). The CDR3 totals 14 residues. CDR3 sequence: CASSDWTLNTEAFF. The CDR3 DNA is TGTGCCAGTAGTGATTGGACACTGAACACTGAAGCTTTCTTT.

The chain joins TRBV10-3 to TRBJ2-1; D may match TRBD1 or TRBD2 (5 bases each). CDR3 length: 17 residues. Germline V lookup: CDR1 ENHRY, CDR2 SYGVKD. V was pared by 4 bases and J by 6 bases, with 22 bases between. The CDR3 DNA reads TGTGCCATCAGTGCGGGACGAGGCTGGGGTCAGGTCAATGAGCAGTTCTTC. Its translation: CAISAGRGWGQVNEQFF.

The chain has TRBV10-3 and TRBJ2-5; TRBD1 matches 8 bases. This CDR3 comprises 13 residues. V was clipped by 8 bases and J by 0 bases; unmatched bases: 2. Germline CDR1 reads ENHRY; CDR2 reads SYGVKD. The CDR3 DNA is TGTGCCATCCGGGACAGGCACCAAGAGACCCAGTACTTC. Amino acids: CAIRDRHQETQYF.

This clone was seen more than once but under ten times. V is TRBV2 and J is TRBJ2-1; D possibly corresponds to TRBD2 (5 bases). Trimming took 4 bases from V and 1 from J, leaving 20 bases between them. The CDR3 length is 18 residues. Germline CDR1 and CDR2: SNHLY and FYNNEI. The chain's CDR3 is CASSVLSGRRVSYNEQFF. The CDR3 bases are TGTGCCAGCAGTGTTCTAAGTGGGCGGCGGGTATCCTACAATGAGCAGTTCTTC.

The chain uses TRBV15 and TRBJ2-7; 8 nucleotides line up with TRBD2. Germline V gives CDR1 LNHNV, CDR2 YYDKDF (reference sequence). The CDR3 length is 19 residues. Germline trimming cut 3 bases from V and 4 bases from J; bases unmatched to any gene: 20. This chain's CDR3 is CATSRARLTGTSGTYEQYF. The CDR3 coding sequence is TGTGCCACCAGCAGGGCCAGGCTTACCGGGACTAGTGGGACTTACGAGCAGTACTTC.

This clone was counted a few times. The chain carries TRBV6-6 and TRBJ2-7; 8 bases fit TRBD1. CDR1 and CDR2 from the germline V gene are MNHNY and SVGAGI (reference sequence). Trimming at V came to 10 bases and at J to 5 bases, leaving 7 bases not matched to a gene. CDR3 size: 12 residues. The CDR3 sequence is CATRDRGDEQYF. CDR3 coding DNA: TGTGCCACCAGAGACAGGGGCGACGAGCAGTACTTC.

CDR3 sequence reads: CASSSPTGDQETQYF. CDR3 DNA sequence: TGTGCCAGCTCGTCTCCGACAGGTGATCAAGAGACCCAGTACTTC. The chain employs TRBV18 and TRBJ2-5; tentative D call: TRBD1 (6 bases). The CDR3 covers 15 residues. Germline CDR1 is KGHSH and CDR2 is LQKENI. V was cut by 6 bases and J by 2 bases, with 16 bases left in between.

The rearrangement links TRBV7-9 to TRBJ1-4; 7 nucleotides match TRBD1. This CDR3 is 15 amino acids long. V lost 5 bases to trimming and J lost 8 bases; unmatched junction nucleotides: 11. Germline V gene data show CDR1 as SEHNR and CDR2 as FQNEAQ (reference sequence). In nucleotides, the CDR3 is TGTGCCAGCAGCCCTCGGACAGGAACGGGGGAAAAACTGTTTTTT. The encoded protein is CASSPRTGTGEKLFF.

This clone was found a few times. The chain carries TRBV15 and TRBJ2-3, with D perhaps given as TRBD1 or TRBD2 (6 bases each). The ends were cut back, 0 bases at V and 0 bases at J, with 10 bases in the middle. The CDR3 is made up of 16 amino acids. Germline lookup yields CDR1 LNHNV and CDR2 YYDKDF (reference sequence). DNA of the CDR3: TGTGCCACCAGCAGAGAGGGGGGCAGGAGCACAGATACGCAGTATTTT. Residues: CATSREGGRSTDTQYF.

Comment on this clone: The junction shows a germline mismatch at one end, possibly a read error. The rearrangement uses TRBV10-3 and TRBJ2-7; a weak D match, TRBD1 (6 bases). CDR3 length equals 14 residues. Germline CDR1 is ENHRY and CDR2 is SYGVKD. The CDR3 sequence is CASSTRDKNYEQYF. The CDR3 DNA reads as TGTGCCAGCAGTACCCGGGACAAAAACTACGAGCAGTACTTC.

The chain employs TRBV11-2 and TRBJ2-3, with TRBD2 matching over 10 bases. V trimming: 4 bases; J trimming: 4 bases; junction bases outside the gene matches: 8. Looked up from germline, CDR1 is SGHAT and CDR2 is FQNNGV. The CDR3 spans 16 residues. CDR3 sequence (DNA): TGTGCCAGCAGCTCAGAGAGCGGGAGGGCCTCAGATACGCAGTATTTT. Amino acid sequence: CASSSESGRASDTQYF. Filled out from reference TRBV11-2 and TRBJ2-3, the complete variable domain reads EAGVAQSPRYKIIEKRQSVAFWCNPISGHATLYWYQQILGQGPKLLIQFQNNGVVDDSQLPKDRFSAERLKGVDSTLKIQPAKLEDSAVYLCASSSESGRASDTQYFGPGTRLTVL.

This clone was detected a few times. The chain has TRBV27 and TRBJ1-3; D is ambiguous. Deletions cut 5 bases from V and 3 bases from J, with 8 bases between. Germline assignment: CDR1 MNHEY and CDR2 SMNVEV (reference sequence). The CDR3 is 13 residues long. CDR3: CASSREYGNTIYF. The CDR3 bases are TGTGCCAGCAGTAGGGAGTATGGAAACACCATATATTTT.

The V and J genes are TRBV9 and TRBJ2-1, with D perhaps TRBD1 (6 bases). Looked up from germline, CDR1 is SGDLS and CDR2 is YYNGEE. The CDR3 has 13 amino acids. V lost 9 bases and J 7 bases, leaving 17 bases between the germline ends. This CDR3 reads CATGGRGGNEQFF. CDR3 nucleotides: TGTGCCACCGGTGGCAGGGGTGGAAATGAGCAGTTCTTC.

The chain links TRBV5-1 to TRBJ2-7, with 7 bases matching TRBD1. The CDR3 spans 14 residues. The germline V gene encodes CDR1 SGHRS and CDR2 YFSETQ. V was clipped by 5 bases and J by 5 bases; unmatched bases: 10. CDR3 DNA: TGCGCCAGCAGAATACAGGGGTCGCTCAACGAGCAGTACTTC. This sequence encodes CASRIQGSLNEQYF.

Comments on this clone: The same CDR3 arises from other DNA sequences in this sample as well. The chain employs TRBV29-1 and TRBJ1-5, with TRBD1 as a possible D gene (5 bases). Deletions cut 4 bases from V and 2 bases from J, with 6 bases between. The length of the CDR3 is 12 residues. Per germline, CDR1 SQVTM and CDR2 ANQGSEA. CDR3: CSVGDGNQPQHF. DNA for the CDR3: TGCAGCGTTGGGGACGGCAATCAGCCCCAGCATTTT.

This rearrangement joins TRBV7-8 to TRBJ2-3; 8 nucleotides align to TRBD2. Germline assignment: CDR1 SGHVS and CDR2 FQNEAQ. The CDR3 contains 16 residues. The V segment lost 1 base and the J segment 7 bases; nucleotides outside the gene matches: 10. CDR3 DNA sequence: TGTGCCAGCAGCTTAGTCGAACGGGAGGGGATTTATACGCAGTATTTT. It yields the protein CASSLVEREGIYTQYF.

The chain has TRBV29-1 and TRBJ2-5; 12 positions agree with TRBD1. TRBJ2-7 matches the DNA end more closely, so the J call is doubtful. Germline V gene sequence: CDR1 SQVTM, CDR2 ANQGSEA. The CDR3 covers 12 residues. Written as DNA, the CDR3 is TGCAGCGTGGGACAGGGGGCACGCGAGCAGTACTTC. Its protein is CSVGQGAREQYF.

There are a few counts of this clone. The chain combines TRBV7-2 with TRBJ2-7; 7 bases agree with TRBD2. The CDR3 totals 15 residues. The germline V gene has CDR1 SGHTA and CDR2 FQGNSA. V was pared by 1 base and J by 2 bases, with 5 bases of the junction left unmatched. The CDR3 DNA is TGTGCCAGCAGCTTAGGCGGGAGCGCCCCCTACGAGCAGTACTTC. This gives the protein CASSLGGSAPYEQYF.